The clone carrying this TCR beta chain was recorded at least ten times. The antigen is undetermined. Libraries used 2 million unsorted PBMCs kept frozen in RNAlater. These data are taken from a study of neurological immune-mediated disorders. TCRdb fed the 5' RACE reads into MiXCR, producing one record per CDR3 protein. The table has 50,000 or so distinct CDR3 sequences, around 3.5% seen once. This CDR3 spans 13 amino acids. V gave up 6 bases and J gave up 1 base; unmatched junction bases: 5. Germline CDR1 SQVTM, CDR2 ANQGSEA. Study outcomes and limitations: Expanded clones shared no identical CDR3 amino acid sequences across subjects, which suggested private TCR-beta repertoires in all groups.

Sequencing was done on a sample of PBMCs. The gene calls are TRBV29-1 and TRBJ1-1, with 7 nucleotides matching TRBD1. This clonotype was obtained from a man aged 60-69 years with multiple sclerosis. CDR3 coding DNA: TGCAGCGTGGCCCGGGACAGGAACACTGAAGCTTTCTTT. It encodes CSVARDRNTEAFF. The full variable domain, rest sourced from reference TRBV29-1 and TRBJ1-1, is SAVISQKPSRDICQRGTSLTIQCQVDSQVTMMFWYRQQPGQSLTLIATANQGSEATYESGFVIDKFPISRPNLTFSTLTVSNMSPEDSSIYLCSVARDRNTEAFFGQGTRLTVV.